This is a list of T cell receptor beta chains from one sample in a study of regulatory T cells in long-lasting Graves disease. TCRdb processed the multiplex PCR reads anew with MiXCR; each CDR3 protein has one entry. Of over 350,000 distinct CDR3 sequences in the sample, about 14% are singletons; the top ten hold approximately 19%. This sample also appeared in a second study, on T cells in Graves' hyperthyroidism and ophthalmopathy.

This material consisted of peripheral blood mononuclear cells (PBMCs), taken at new diagnosis, from a patient treated with antithyroid drugs. The receptors derive from a woman aged 50 to 60 with Graves disease. The CDR3 runs from the conserved cysteine through the conserved F or W. Each record gives: clone size, J gene, V gene, D gene, CDR3 protein, CDR3 DNA. A D gene is named only where the DNA matches it firmly. Expanded clones get a size class; other rows say once, few or many, or leave the size out.

few | TRBJ2-3 | TRBV20-1 | TRBD2 | CSARDPTSSTDTQYF | TGCAGTGCTAGAGATCCGACTAGCTCAACAGATACGCAGTATTTT
many | TRBJ2-2 | TRBV7-3 | . | CASRGGTGELFF | TGTGCCAGTCGAGGGGGCACCGGGGAGCTGTTTTTT
many | TRBJ2-1 | TRBV20-1 | . | CSARLDRYSWGNEQFF | TGCAGTGCTAGACTGGACCGTTACAGTTGGGGAAATGAGCAGTTCTTC
many | TRBJ2-1 | TRBV5-4 | TRBD2 | CASRLGLAGESFYNEQFF | TGTGCCAGCAGATTGGGACTAGCGGGAGAGAGCTTCTACAATGAGCAGTTCTTC
many | TRBJ2-5 | TRBV24-1 | TRBD1 | CATSDPMDREQETQYF | TGTGCCACCAGTGATCCGATGGACAGGGAACAAGAGACCCAGTACTTC
many | TRBJ2-5 | TRBV28 | TRBD2 | CASSFWQLGASGRQTQYF | TGTGCCAGCAGTTTTTGGCAACTAGGGGCTAGCGGGAGACAGACCCAGTACTTC
. | TRBJ2-1 | TRBV20-1 | TRBD2 | CSAAGTSGSYNEQFF | TGCAGTGCTGCTGGGACTAGCGGGAGTTACAATGAGCAGTTCTTC
. | TRBJ2-7 | TRBV28 | TRBD2 | CASSTTSGIEQYF | TGTGCCAGCAGTACCACTAGCGGGATCGAGCAGTACTTC
many | TRBJ2-2 | TRBV6-1 | . | CASGRGTGELFF | TGTGCCAGCGGGAGAGGCACCGGGGAGCTGTTTTTT
. | TRBJ2-1 | TRBV9 | TRBD1 | CASSVNPTGDNEQFF | TGTGCCAGCAGCGTTAACCCGACAGGGGACAATGAGCAGTTCTTC
many | TRBJ2-3 | TRBV7-3 | . | CASSLRALATDTQYF | TGTGCCAGCAGCTTAAGAGCGCTAGCCACAGATACGCAGTATTTT
many | TRBJ2-5 | TRBV28 | TRBD2 | CASRDSGLAGVETQYF | TGTGCCAGCAGGGATTCCGGACTAGCGGGAGTTGAGACCCAGTACTTC
. | TRBJ2-1 | TRBV3-1 | TRBD2 | CASSQDSGLTPVNEQFF | TGTGCCAGCAGCCAAGATTCGGGACTAACCCCAGTCAATGAGCAGTTCTTC
few | TRBJ2-7 | TRBV13 | TRBD2 | CASSSHVAGAYEQYF | TGTGCCAGCAGCTCCCATGTAGCGGGAGCCTACGAGCAGTACTTC
many | TRBJ2-7 | TRBV10-3 | TRBD1 | CAISESTGSYEQYF | TGTGCCATCAGTGAGTCGACAGGGAGCTACGAGCAGTACTTC
. | TRBJ1-5 | TRBV3-1 | . | CASSQGLDGAPYSNQPQHF | TGTGCCAGCAGCCAAGGGTTAGATGGGGCCCCATATAGCAATCAGCCCCAGCATTTT
many | TRBJ1-1 | TRBV6-5 | . | CASSYSGLLNTEAFF | TGTGCCAGCAGTTACTCGGGGCTTCTTAACACTGAAGCTTTCTTT
. | TRBJ2-7 | TRBV5-1 | TRBD2 | CASSRAYIGGSHEQYF | TGCGCCAGCAGCCGAGCCTACATAGGCGGGAGCCACGAGCAGTACTTC
few | TRBJ2-7 | TRBV18 | . | CASSPAGWLLSYEQYF | TGTGCCAGCTCACCGGCAGGTTGGTTGTTGTCCTACGAGCAGTACTTC
. | TRBJ2-1 | TRBV5-1 | . | CASSSPRGEQFF | TGCGCCAGCAGCTCACCCAGGGGTGAGCAGTTCTTC
many | TRBJ2-1 | TRBV29-1 | TRBD2 | CSVGSGSGSVQFF | TGCAGCGTGGGCTCGGGCAGCGGGAGTGTGCAGTTCTTC
few | TRBJ1-5 | TRBV12-3/TRBV12-4 | . | CASSPLGGNQPQHF | TGCGCCAGCAGCCCCCTTGGGGGCAATCAGCCCCAGCATTTT
. | TRBJ1-2 | TRBV28 | . | CASSYLGGRRIGYTF | TGTGCCAGCAGTTATTTGGGGGGCAGGAGAATCGGTTACACCTTC